This TCR beta chain was documented in a study of cytomegalovirus exposure and HLA in healthy donors. V lost 0 bases, J lost 5 bases, and 7 bases lay in between. In germline, CDR1 is MNHNS, CDR2 SASEGT. The CDR3 has 13 amino acids. A multiplex PCR was run with 60 Vbeta primers and 13 Jbeta primers. The repertoire was sequenced with immunoSEQ multiplex PCR; TCRdb's copy has only in-frame clones and lacks some. The profile covers more than 85,000 clones, with approximately 81% appearing a single time and about 3.1% taken by the ten largest. This receptor was identified in a male donor in good health and CMV-seropositive. The material sequenced was PBMCs. The gene calls are TRBV6-1 and TRBJ1-2; no clear D gene. CDR3: CASSEAAGYGYTF. DNA of the CDR3: TGTGCCAGCAGTGAAGCCGCAGGTTATGGCTACACCTTC.